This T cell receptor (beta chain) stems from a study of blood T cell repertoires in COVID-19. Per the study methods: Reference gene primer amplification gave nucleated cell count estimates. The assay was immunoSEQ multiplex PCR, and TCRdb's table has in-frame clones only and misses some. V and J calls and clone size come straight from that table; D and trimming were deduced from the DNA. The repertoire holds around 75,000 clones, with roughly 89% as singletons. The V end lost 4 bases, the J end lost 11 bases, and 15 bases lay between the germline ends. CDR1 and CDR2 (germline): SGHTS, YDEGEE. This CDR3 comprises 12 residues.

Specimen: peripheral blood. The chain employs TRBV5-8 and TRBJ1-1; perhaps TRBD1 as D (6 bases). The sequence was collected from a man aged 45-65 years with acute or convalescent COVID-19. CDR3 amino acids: CASSRRTARAFF. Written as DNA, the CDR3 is TGTGCCAGCAGCCGTAGGACAGCCCGGGCTTTCTTT.